This T cell receptor (beta chain) was recovered during a study of CD8+ T cells in alopecia areata. Regarding the study as a whole: Uncertainty about whether baseline CD8+ expansion is linked to response remains, with one nonresponder. The study found tofacitinib significantly decreased scalp clonality and expanded CD8+ clones among the top 100.

Sequencing used cDNA as its template, made by extracting RNA and reverse transcribing it. TCRdb's copy holds only in-frame clones and misses some; the assay was immunoSEQ multiplex PCR. The sample consists of 15,000 to 20,000 clones, around 50% of them appearing once. This clone was seen a few times. What it binds is unknown. Stated treatment: oral pan-JAK inhibitor, 5-10 mg twice daily. In alopecia areata patients, both lesional scalp punch biopsies and peripheral blood were collected. J lost 5 bases, V lost 4 bases, and 6 bases had no gene match. This CDR3 has 14 residues. Germline assignment: CDR1 SEHNR and CDR2 FQNEAQ (reference sequence).

The receptor was isolated from a human donor with alopecia areata. This material consisted of skin, taken at week 4, from a patient treated with tofacitinib. The chain employs TRBV7-9 and TRBJ1-2; 8 nucleotides align to TRBD1. CDR3 DNA sequence: TGTGCCAGCAGCTCACGGGACAGGCTATATGGCTACACCTTC. Protein sequence: CASSSRDRLYGYTF.